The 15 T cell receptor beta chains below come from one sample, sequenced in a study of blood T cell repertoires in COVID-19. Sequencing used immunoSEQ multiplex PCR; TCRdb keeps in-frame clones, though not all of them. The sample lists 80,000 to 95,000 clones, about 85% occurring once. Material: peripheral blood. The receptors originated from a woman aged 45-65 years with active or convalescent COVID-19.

CDR3 residues: CASSLGLADHNEQFF. CDR3 bases: TGTGCCAGCAGCTTGGGACTAGCGGACCACAATGAGCAGTTCTTC. This rearrangement joins TRBV5-4 to TRBJ2-1; 9 bases fit TRBD2. The ends lost 0 bases at V and 5 bases at J; junction bases unmatched: 3. Germline CDR1 SGHNT, CDR2 YYREEE (reference sequence). The CDR3 is 15 amino acids. Supplemented by reference TRBV5-4 and TRBJ2-1, the full variable domain reads ETGVTQSPTHLIKTRGQQVTLRCSSQSGHNTVSWYQQALGQGPQFIFQYYREEENGRGNFPPRFSGLQFPNYSSELNVNALELDDSALYLCASSLGLADHNEQFFGPGTRLTVL.

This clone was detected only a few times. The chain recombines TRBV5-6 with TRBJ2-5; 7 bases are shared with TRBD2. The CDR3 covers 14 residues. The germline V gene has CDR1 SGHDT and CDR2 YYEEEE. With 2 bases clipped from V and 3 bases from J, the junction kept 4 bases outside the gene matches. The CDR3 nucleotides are TGTGCCAGCAGCTTTCAAGGGAGGGAAGAGACCCAGTACTTC. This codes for CASSFQGREETQYF.

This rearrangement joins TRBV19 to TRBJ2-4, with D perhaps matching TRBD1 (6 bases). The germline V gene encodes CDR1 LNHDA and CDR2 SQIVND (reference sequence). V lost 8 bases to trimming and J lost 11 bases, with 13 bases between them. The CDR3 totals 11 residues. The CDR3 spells CASDDRSVQYF. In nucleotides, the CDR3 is TGTGCCAGTGACGACAGGAGCGTTCAGTACTTC.

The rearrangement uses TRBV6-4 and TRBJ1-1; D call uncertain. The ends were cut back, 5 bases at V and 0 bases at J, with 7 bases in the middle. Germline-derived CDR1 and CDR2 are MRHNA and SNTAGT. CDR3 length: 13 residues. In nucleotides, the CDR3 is TGTGCCAGCAGTTTACAGATGAACACTGAAGCTTTCTTT. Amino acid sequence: CASSLQMNTEAFF.

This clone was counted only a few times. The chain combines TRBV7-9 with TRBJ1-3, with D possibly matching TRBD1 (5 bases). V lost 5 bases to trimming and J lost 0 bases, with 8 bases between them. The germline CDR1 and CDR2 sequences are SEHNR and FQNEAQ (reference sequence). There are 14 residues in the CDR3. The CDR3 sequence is CASSPGNSGNTIYF. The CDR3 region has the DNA TGTGCCAGCAGCCCAGGGAACTCTGGAAACACCATATATTTT.

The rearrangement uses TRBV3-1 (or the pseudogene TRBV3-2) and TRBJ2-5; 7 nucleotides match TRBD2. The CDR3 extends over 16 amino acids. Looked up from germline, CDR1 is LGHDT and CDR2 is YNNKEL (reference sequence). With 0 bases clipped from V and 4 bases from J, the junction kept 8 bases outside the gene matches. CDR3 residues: CASSQELGGGRETQYF. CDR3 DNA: TGTGCCAGCAGCCAAGAATTGGGGGGGGGTCGAGAGACCCAGTACTTC.

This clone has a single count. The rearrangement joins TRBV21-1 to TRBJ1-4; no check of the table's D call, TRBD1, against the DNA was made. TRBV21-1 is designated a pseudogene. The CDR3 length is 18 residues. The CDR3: CASSKDETGPATNEKLFF. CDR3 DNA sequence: TGTGCCAGCAGCAAAGACGAGACAGGGCCCGCAACTAATGAAAAACTGTTTTTT.

The CDR3 sequence is CASSPGTSGAGGTQYF. CDR3 DNA: TGTGCCAGCAGCCCAGGGACTAGCGGGGCAGGGGGGACCCAGTACTTC. The chain uses TRBV7-2 and TRBJ2-5; 13 bases align to TRBD2. This CDR3 is built from 16 residues. Germline CDR1 SGHTA, CDR2 FQGNSA. The V gene end was trimmed by 5 bases and the J gene end by 7 bases; junction bases not matched to a gene: 10.

The CDR3 sequence is CASSLRGVNTEAFF. CDR3 nucleotides: TGTGCCAGCAGCTTACGGGGGGTGAACACTGAAGCTTTCTTT. V gene TRBV7-9 combines with J gene TRBJ1-1; D may be TRBD1 (5 bases). With 2 bases removed from V and 0 bases from J, the gap between germline ends came to 7 bases. This CDR3 spans 14 amino acids. Per germline, CDR1 SEHNR and CDR2 FQNEAQ (reference sequence). The complete variable domain, with remaining parts taken from reference TRBV7-9 and TRBJ1-1, reads DTGVSQNPRHKITKRGQNVTFRCDPISEHNRLYWYRQTLGQGPEFLTYFQNEAQLEKSRLLSDRFSAERPKGSFSTLEIQRTEQGDSAMYLCASSLRGVNTEAFFGQGTRLTVV.

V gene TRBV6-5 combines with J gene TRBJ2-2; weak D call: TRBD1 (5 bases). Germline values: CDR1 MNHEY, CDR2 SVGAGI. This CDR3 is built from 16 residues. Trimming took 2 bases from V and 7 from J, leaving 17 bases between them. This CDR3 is CASSYTMTVRGGELFF. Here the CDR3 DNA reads TGTGCCAGCAGTTACACGATGACGGTTAGGGGCGGGGAGCTGTTTTTT.

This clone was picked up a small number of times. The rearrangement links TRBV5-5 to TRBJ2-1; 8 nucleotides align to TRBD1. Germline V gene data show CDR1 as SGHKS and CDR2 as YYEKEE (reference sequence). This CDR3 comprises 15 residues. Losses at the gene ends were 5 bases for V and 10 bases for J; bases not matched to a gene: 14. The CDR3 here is CASRPGTGARMEQFF. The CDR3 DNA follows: TGTGCCAGCAGACCAGGGACAGGAGCGAGAATGGAGCAGTTCTTC.

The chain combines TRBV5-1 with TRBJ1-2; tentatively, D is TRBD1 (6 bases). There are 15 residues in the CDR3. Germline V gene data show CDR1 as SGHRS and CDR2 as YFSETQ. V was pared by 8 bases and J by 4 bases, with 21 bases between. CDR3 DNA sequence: TGCGCCAGTACCAGGACAGACCAAATGGGCTATGGCTACACCTTC. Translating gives CASTRTDQMGYGYTF.

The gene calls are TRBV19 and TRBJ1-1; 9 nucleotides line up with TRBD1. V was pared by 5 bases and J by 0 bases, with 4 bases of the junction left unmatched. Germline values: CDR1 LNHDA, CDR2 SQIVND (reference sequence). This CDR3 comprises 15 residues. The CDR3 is CASSPTGGMNTEAFF. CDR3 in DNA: TGTGCCAGTAGTCCGACAGGGGGTATGAACACTGAAGCTTTCTTT.

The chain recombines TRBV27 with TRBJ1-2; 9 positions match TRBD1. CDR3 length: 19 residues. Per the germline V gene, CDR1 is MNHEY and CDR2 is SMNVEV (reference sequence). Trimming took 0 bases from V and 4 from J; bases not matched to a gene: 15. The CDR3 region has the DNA TGTGCCAGCAGTTTATCGATTACCTCGTGGGACAGGGTATCCTATGGCTACACCTTC. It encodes CASSLSITSWDRVSYGYTF.

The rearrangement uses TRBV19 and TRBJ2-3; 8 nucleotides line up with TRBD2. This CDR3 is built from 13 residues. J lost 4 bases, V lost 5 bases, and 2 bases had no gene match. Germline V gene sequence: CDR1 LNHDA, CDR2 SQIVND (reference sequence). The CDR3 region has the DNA TGTGCCAGTAGTTCCGGGGGGGCAGATACGCAGTATTTT. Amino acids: CASSSGGADTQYF. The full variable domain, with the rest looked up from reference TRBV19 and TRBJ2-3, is DGGITQSPKYLFRKEGQNVTLSCEQNLNHDAMYWYRQDPGQGLRLIYYSQIVNDFQKGDIAEGYSVSREKKESFPLTVTSAQKNPTAFYLCASSSGGADTQYFGPGTRLTVL.